The 20 T cell receptor beta chains below all came from one sample that was sequenced in a study of blood T cell repertoires in COVID-19. Sequencing used immunoSEQ multiplex PCR; TCRdb keeps in-frame clones, though not all of them. The sample includes a few hundred thousand clones, around 81% of them seen just once. The sequenced material came from peripheral blood. The receptors come from a man aged 30-40 years who had recovered from COVID-19.

This sequence joins TRBV3-1 (or the pseudogene TRBV3-2) and TRBJ1-2, with TRBD1 matching 7 bases. The CDR3 is 14 residues long. Losses at the gene ends were 4 bases for V and 4 bases for J; bases not matched to a gene: 6. Per germline, CDR1 LGHDT and CDR2 YNNKEL (reference sequence). The CDR3 loop is CASSPRGRSYGYTF. The CDR3 region has the DNA TGTGCCAGCAGCCCAAGGGGGCGCAGCTATGGCTACACCTTC.

The rearrangement links TRBV5-5 to TRBJ1-1, with 9 bases aligning to TRBD1. The germline V gene has CDR1 SGHKS and CDR2 YYEKEE (reference sequence). V trimming: 4 bases; J trimming: 5 bases; junction bases outside the gene matches: 6. CDR3 size: 14 residues. CDR3 loop: CASSPWTGDTEAFF. The CDR3, as DNA: TGTGCCAGCAGCCCATGGACAGGGGATACTGAAGCTTTCTTT.

V gene TRBV7-3 combines with J gene TRBJ1-2, with D maybe TRBD1 (5 bases). The length of the CDR3 is 15 residues. With 0 bases removed from V and 8 bases from J, the gap between germline ends came to 16 bases. Germline V lookup: CDR1 SGHTA, CDR2 FQGTGA. Written as DNA, the CDR3 is TGTGCCAGCAGCTTAACAGGCGGAGGGGAGGGAGGCTACACCTTC. Protein product: CASSLTGGGEGGYTF.

V and J are TRBV11-2 and TRBJ1-5; D gene uncertain. CDR1 and CDR2 (germline): SGHAT, FQNNGV. The CDR3 loop spans 14 amino acids. The ends were cut back, 0 bases at V and 4 bases at J, with 7 bases in the middle. The CDR3 nucleotides read TGTGCCAGCAGCTTAGATTCCCCTAATCAGCCCCAGCATTTT. This gives the protein CASSLDSPNQPQHF.

The V call is TRBV5-8, the J call TRBJ1-5; D gene uncertain. The CDR3 runs 15 residues. Trimming cost V 0 bases and J 3 bases, with 10 bases left between them. CDR1 is SGHTS, CDR2 YDEGEE, per germline. CDR3 loop: CASSLVVSINQPQHF. In DNA, the CDR3 is TGTGCCAGCAGCTTGGTCGTCAGTATCAATCAGCCCCAGCATTTT.

The chain links TRBV19 to TRBJ1-3; TRBD1 might be the D (6 bases). Germline V lookup: CDR1 LNHDA, CDR2 SQIVND (reference sequence). The CDR3 is made up of 12 amino acids. Trimming took 4 bases from V and 9 from J, leaving 10 bases between them. CDR3 loop: CASSTEGGTIYF. The CDR3 nucleotides read TGTGCCAGTAGTACCGAAGGGGGCACCATATATTTT.

The chain recombines TRBV4-1 with TRBJ2-1, with 10 bases identical to TRBD2. V trimming: 3 bases; J trimming: 5 bases; junction bases outside the gene matches: 10. There are 17 residues in the CDR3. Germline CDR1 reads MGHRA; CDR2 reads YSYEKL. The CDR3 is CASSHLLAGEHNNEQFF. CDR3 DNA: TGCGCCAGCAGCCATCTCCTAGCGGGGGAACATAACAATGAGCAGTTCTTC.

The V gene is TRBV18, the J gene TRBJ1-4; 8 bases align to TRBD1. The CDR3 length is 13 residues. The germline V gene has CDR1 KGHSH and CDR2 LQKENI. Unmatched junction bases numbered 2, after V lost 6 bases and J lost 5 bases. The CDR3 DNA reads TGTGCCAGCTCCCGGGACAGGAATGAAAAACTGTTTTTT. It codes for CASSRDRNEKLFF.

V gene TRBV4-2 combines with J gene TRBJ1-3, with TRBD1 matching over 9 bases. The CDR3 length is 15 residues. Germline lookup yields CDR1 LGHNA and CDR2 YNFKEQ. The V segment lost 4 bases and the J segment 8 bases; nucleotides outside the gene matches: 9. The CDR3 sequence: CASSRKQGAVDTIYF. CDR3 sequence (DNA): TGTGCCAGCAGCCGGAAACAGGGGGCTGTAGACACCATATATTTT.

The rearrangement uses TRBV20-1 and TRBJ2-1, with D maybe TRBD1 (6 bases). Germline CDR1 reads DFQATT; CDR2 reads SNEGSKA (reference sequence). With 4 bases removed from V and 12 bases from J, the gap between germline ends came to 10 bases. This CDR3 has 10 residues. The CDR3 spells CSATQGRQFF. In DNA form, the CDR3 reads TGCAGTGCTACACAGGGTCGGCAGTTCTTC.

This clone was counted only a few times. The chain has TRBV12-5 and TRBJ2-1; 7 bases are shared with TRBD1. This CDR3 spans 15 amino acids. V lost 5 bases and J lost 5; bases outside the gene matches: 9. The germline gives CDR1 LGHNT, CDR2 FRNRAP. CDR3 in amino acids: CASGLGQAFNNEQFF. As DNA, the CDR3 is TGTGCTAGTGGTCTTGGACAGGCTTTTAACAATGAGCAGTTCTTC.

The chain joins TRBV7-2 to TRBJ2-5; 7 nucleotides agree with TRBD2. With 3 bases clipped from V and 4 bases from J, the junction kept 8 bases outside the gene matches. Germline CDR1 reads SGHTA; CDR2 reads FQGNSA. This CDR3 contains 15 residues. The CDR3 region has the DNA TGTGCCAGCAGCTTCCGGGGGAGGGAAGGAGAGACCCAGTACTTC. Translating it yields CASSFRGREGETQYF. Full variable domain (missing parts from reference TRBV7-2 and TRBJ2-5): GAGVSQSPSNKVTEKGKDVELRCDPISGHTALYWYRQSLGQGLEFLIYFQGNSAPDKSGLPSDRFSAERTGGSVSTLTIQRTQQEDSAVYLCASSFRGREGETQYFGPGTRLLVL.

The chain recombines TRBV19 with TRBJ2-5, with 16 bases that match TRBD2. The J segment lost 4 bases and the V segment lost 9 bases, leaving 11 bases of the junction unmatched. The CDR3 spans 17 residues. The V gene's germline CDR1 is LNHDA and CDR2 SQIVND (reference sequence). Here the CDR3 reads CARDAGTSGGDRETQYF. The CDR3 coding sequence is TGTGCCAGGGACGCAGGGACTAGCGGGGGGGATCGAGAGACCCAGTACTTC.

This clone has just one count. The chain couples TRBV6-2 or TRBV6-3 to TRBJ1-6, with 8 bases identical to TRBD1. Per the germline V gene, CDR1 is MNHEY and CDR2 is SVGEGT. The V segment lost 3 bases and the J segment 3 bases; nucleotides outside the gene matches: 4. The length of the CDR3 is 16 residues. The CDR3 sequence is CASSYGQGRYNSPLHF. The CDR3, as DNA: TGTGCCAGCAGTTATGGACAGGGTCGCTATAATTCACCCCTCCACTTT.

The chain recombines TRBV29-1 with TRBJ2-3; 8 bases are a match to TRBD2. After removal of 6 bases from V and 1 base from J, the junction contained 12 bases not matched to a gene. CDR3 length equals 16 residues. CDR1 and CDR2 from the germline V gene are SQVTM and ANQGSEA. CDR3 in DNA: TGCAGCGTCCTACGTACGGGGGGGGAGGGCACAGATACGCAGTATTTT. It yields the protein CSVLRTGGEGTDTQYF.

The rearrangement links TRBV6-5 to TRBJ2-7; 8 nucleotides agree with TRBD1. There are 13 residues in the CDR3. Germline V lookup: CDR1 MNHEY, CDR2 SVGAGI. V shed 6 bases and J 3 bases; nucleotides not matched to a gene: 4. In DNA, the CDR3 is TGTGCCAGCAGGAAGACAGGGGACTACGAGCAGTACTTC. Its translation is CASRKTGDYEQYF.

V gene TRBV19 combines with J gene TRBJ2-3; 9 nucleotides line up with TRBD2. Losses at the gene ends were 4 bases for V and 3 bases for J; bases not matched to a gene: 5. Germline V lookup: CDR1 LNHDA, CDR2 SQIVND (reference sequence). The CDR3 totals 15 residues. The CDR3 region has the DNA TGTGCCAGTAGTACGCGGGGGGGCTGGACAGATACGCAGTATTTT. Translation gives CASSTRGGWTDTQYF.

CDR3 loop: CASSPRTGTGWLVGNSPLHF. Here the CDR3 DNA reads TGCGCCAGCAGCCCTCGGACGGGGACAGGGTGGTTGGTTGGTAATTCACCCCTCCACTTT. This chain links TRBV4-1 with TRBJ1-6, with TRBD1 matching over 9 bases. Trimming removed 4 bases from V and 6 bases from J; junction bases left unmatched: 19. CDR3 length equals 20 residues. Germline CDR1 and CDR2: MGHRA and YSYEKL.

The chain has TRBV10-3 and TRBJ2-5; 7 bases are shared with TRBD1. Germline V lookup: CDR1 ENHRY, CDR2 SYGVKD. The CDR3 length is 14 residues. V lost 6 bases to trimming and J lost 7 bases; unmatched junction nucleotides: 11. This chain's CDR3 is CAISGDSPKGTQYF. For the CDR3, the DNA is TGTGCCATCAGCGGGGACAGCCCCAAGGGGACCCAGTACTTC.

The rearrangement joins TRBV3-1 (or the pseudogene TRBV3-2) to TRBJ2-2; D might be TRBD1 (6 bases). The germline V gene encodes CDR1 LGHDT and CDR2 YNNKEL (reference sequence). This CDR3 region has 15 residues. Trimming removed 0 bases from V and 8 bases from J, with 13 bases in between. CDR3 DNA: TGTGCCAGCAGCCAAGAAGTCAGGGGATCGGGGGAGCTGTTTTTT. This sequence encodes CASSQEVRGSGELFF.